The rows below give T cell receptor beta chains drawn from one sample of a study of shared clonotypes between healthy human individuals. TCRdb's table, derived via immunoSEQ multiplex PCR, lists solely in-frame clones and lacks some. The sample gives 850,000 to 1,200,000 clones, approximately 76% of which show up once; roughly 1.4% is in the top ten. Sequencing used memory CD4+ T cells sorted from blood. The source is a young man in good health. CDR3s include the opening cysteine and the closing phenylalanine or tryptophan. A D gene is named only where the DNA matches it firmly. Clone size is given for some rows only: seen once, a few or many times, or a class if the clone is expanded.

J | size | V | D | CDR3 | DNA
TRBJ1-5 | - | TRBV16 | - | CASSQSGRDQPQHF | TGTGCCAGCAGCCAATCGGGGAGAGATCAGCCCCAGCATTTT
TRBJ2-7 | - | TRBV7-9 | TRBD2 | CASSSLAGGPLEQYF | TGTGCCAGCAGCTCCTTAGCGGGAGGTCCCTTGGAGCAGTACTTC
TRBJ2-7 | - | TRBV6-1 | - | CAAGGQSYEQYF | TGTGCCGCCGGCGGCCAATCCTACGAGCAGTACTTC
TRBJ2-2 | - | TRBV10-3 | TRBD1 | CAISRDRAHTGELFF | TGTGCCATCAGCCGGGACAGGGCCCACACCGGGGAGCTGTTTTTT
TRBJ1-3 | - | TRBV4-1 | - | CASSQDIPDAGNTIYF | TGCGCCAGCAGCCAAGATATTCCAGATGCTGGAAACACCATATATTTT
TRBJ2-3 | - | TRBV6-1 | TRBD1 | CASRRQGGTDTQYF | TGTGCCAGCAGGAGACAGGGGGGAACAGATACGCAGTATTTT
TRBJ2-1 | - | TRBV11-2 | - | CASTLLVNSYNEQFF | TGTGCCAGCACCCTCCTCGTGAACTCCTACAATGAGCAGTTCTTC
TRBJ2-2 | - | TRBV7-9 | - | CATARQRSTNTGELFF | TGTGCCACGGCGAGGCAGCGGTCAACGAACACCGGGGAGCTGTTTTTT
TRBJ1-4 | - | TRBV14 | - | CASSRNGKTVEKLFF | TGTGCCAGCAGCCGTAACGGGAAGACAGTAGAAAAACTGTTTTTT
TRBJ1-1 | few | TRBV28 | TRBD1 | CASKQGVSTEAFF | TGTGCCAGCAAGCAGGGGGTTAGCACTGAAGCTTTCTTT
TRBJ2-7 | - | TRBV27 | - | CASNEQYF | TGTGCCAGCAACGAGCAGTACTTC
TRBJ2-1 | - | TRBV5-6 | - | CASSLDPTGYEQFF | TGTGCCAGCAGCTTAGACCCCACTGGTTATGAGCAGTTCTTC
TRBJ1-1 | - | TRBV5-1 | - | CASSLETATVEAFF | TGCGCCAGCAGCTTGGAGACCGCAACAGTTGAAGCTTTCTTT
TRBJ1-5 | - | TRBV5-8 | - | CASNEQGGQPQHF | TGTGCCAGCAACGAACAGGGAGGACAGCCCCAGCATTTT
TRBJ2-7 | - | TRBV28 | - | CASSLSNLREQYF | TGTGCCAGCAGTTTATCCAATTTACGGGAGCAGTACTTC
TRBJ2-7 | - | TRBV18 | - | CASSPPKSPQYF | TGTGCCAGCTCACCACCAAAGAGCCCCCAGTACTTC
TRBJ1-6 | once | TRBV25-1 | - | CASSDLGGAPYNSPLHF | TGTGCCAGCAGTGATTTAGGGGGGGCCCCCTATAATTCACCCCTCCACTTT
TRBJ2-5 | few | TRBV10-3 | - | CAISEGRVSQETQYF | TGTGCCATCAGTGAAGGGCGGGTAAGCCAAGAGACCCAGTACTTC
TRBJ2-3 | - | TRBV30 | TRBD2 | CAWSVFLTSGRDTQYF | TGTGCCTGGAGTGTATTTTTGACTAGCGGGAGGGATACGCAGTATTTT
TRBJ1-1 | - | TRBV5-4 | - | CASSRGESTEAFF | TGTGCCAGCAGCAGGGGGGAGAGCACTGAAGCTTTCTTT
TRBJ2-5 | - | TRBV6-6 | TRBD2 | CASTLAGQETQYF | TGTGCCAGCACTCTAGCGGGACAAGAGACCCAGTACTTC
TRBJ1-2 | - | TRBV18 | - | CASSLTDSYGYTF | TGTGCCAGCTCACTCACGGACAGCTATGGCTACACCTTC
TRBJ1-3 | - | TRBV29-1 | - | CSVEEMGNTIYF | TGCAGCGTTGAAGAGATGGGAAACACCATATATTTT
TRBJ2-5 | - | TRBV30 | TRBD2 | CAWSETSGGRTQYF | TGTGCCTGGAGCGAGACTAGCGGGGGGCGGACCCAGTACTTC
TRBJ2-7 | once | TRBV18 | - | CATRSGHYEQYF | TGTGCCACCAGATCCGGTCACTACGAGCAGTACTTC
TRBJ2-7 | - | TRBV5-4 | - | CASSLAGAGGFNEQYF | TGTGCCAGCAGCTTGGCAGGGGCAGGGGGGTTTAACGAGCAGTACTTC
TRBJ2-3 | - | TRBV29-1 | - | CSVRGTESTDTQYF | TGCAGCGTTAGGGGGACGGAGAGCACAGATACGCAGTATTTT
TRBJ2-7 | - | TRBV2 | - | CASTKNLGTWDHGPEQYF | TGTGCCAGCACCAAGAATCTTGGGACGTGGGATCACGGTCCTGAGCAGTACTTC
TRBJ2-1 | - | TRBV7-2 | - | CASSPGLTSGEQFF | TGTGCCAGCAGCCCAGGGCTCACCTCTGGTGAGCAGTTCTTC
TRBJ2-7 | - | TRBV7-9 | TRBD1 | CASSPGQGFSYEQYF | TGTGCCAGCAGCCCGGGACAGGGATTCTCCTACGAGCAGTACTTC
TRBJ1-5 | - | TRBV6-5 | - | CASSGGRDQPQHF | TGTGCCAGCAGTGGGGGAAGGGATCAGCCCCAGCATTTT
TRBJ2-2 | - | TRBV25-1 | TRBD2 | CASSDGLAGELGAGELFF | TGTGCCAGCAGTGACGGACTAGCGGGGGAATTGGGTGCCGGGGAGCTGTTTTTT
TRBJ1-1 | - | TRBV6-1 | TRBD1 | CASRSQGAELTEAFF | TGTGCCAGCAGATCACAGGGGGCGGAACTGACTGAAGCTTTCTTT
TRBJ1-1 | - | TRBV5-6 | - | CASSNGPVGNTEAFF | TGTGCCAGCAGCAATGGTCCCGTGGGGAACACTGAAGCTTTCTTT
TRBJ1-3 | - | TRBV6-1 | - | CASSEQKNTIYF | TGTGCCAGCAGTGAACAGAAAAACACCATATATTTT
TRBJ2-7 | - | TRBV5-1 | TRBD2 | CASSLVLAGDGEQYF | TGCGCCAGCAGCTTGGTGTTAGCGGGAGATGGCGAGCAGTACTTC
TRBJ1-3 | few | TRBV27 | - | CASSSTGNTIYF | TGTGCCAGCAGCTCGACAGGAAACACCATATATTTT
TRBJ2-3 | - | TRBV7-9 | - | CASSLGTGAGVAQYF | TGTGCCAGCAGCCTAGGGACCGGCGCCGGGGTTGCGCAGTATTTT
TRBJ1-5 | - | TRBV5-6 | TRBD1 | CASSVGQGDQPQHF | TGTGCCAGCAGCGTAGGACAGGGCGATCAGCCCCAGCATTTT
TRBJ2-6 | - | TRBV7-9 | - | CASSLTRVTGANVLTF | TGTGCCAGCAGCTTAACCAGGGTAACTGGGGCCAACGTCCTGACTTTC
TRBJ1-2 | - | TRBV6-1 | - | CASSEVGLSRPGNYGYTF | TGTGCCAGCAGTGAAGTTGGATTAAGTCGGCCGGGAAACTATGGCTACACCTTC
TRBJ2-7 | - | TRBV1 | - | CTSSQMDRVDEQYF | TGCACCAGCAGCCAAATGGACAGGGTCGACGAGCAGTACTTC
TRBJ2-7 | - | TRBV21-1 | - | CASSNIPDRGYYEQYF | TGTGCCAGCAGCAACATCCCGGACAGGGGGTACTACGAGCAGTACTTC
TRBJ1-4 | - | TRBV18 | - | CASSPARDGSEKLFF | TGTGCCAGCTCACCTGCACGGGACGGGAGTGAAAAACTGTTTTTT
TRBJ2-3 | - | TRBV7-9 | TRBD2 | CASSPSGTSTDTQYF | TGTGCCAGCAGCCCTAGCGGGACAAGCACAGATACGCAGTATTTT
TRBJ2-1 | few | TRBV7-2 | TRBD1 | CASSLGAGGMGEQFF | TGTGCCAGCAGCTTAGGAGCAGGGGGCATGGGTGAGCAGTTCTTC
TRBJ2-3 | few | TRBV11-1 | - | CASSPREVTDTQYF | TGTGCCAGCAGCCCGCGTGAGGTCACAGATACGCAGTATTTT
TRBJ2-3 | once | TRBV18 | TRBD1 | CASSPLDREVTDTQYF | TGTGCCAGCTCACCACTGGACAGGGAAGTTACAGATACGCAGTATTTT
TRBJ1-1 | many | TRBV18 | TRBD1 | CASSRFPIGTVNTEAFF | TGTGCCAGCTCACGCTTCCCTATCGGGACAGTGAACACTGAAGCTTTCTTT
TRBJ2-3 | - | TRBV6-1 | - | CASSELGAATVDTQYF | TGTGCCAGCAGTGAACTCGGAGCGGCGACCGTGGATACGCAGTATTTT
TRBJ1-1 | - | TRBV7-2 | TRBD1 | CASSETGVTKAFF | TGTGCCAGCAGCGAGACAGGGGTTACTAAGGCTTTCTTT
TRBJ2-7 | - | TRBV28 | TRBD2 | CASSLWGGARSHEQYF | TGTGCCAGCAGTTTATGGGGAGGGGCGCGGTCGCACGAGCAGTACTTC
TRBJ2-3 | - | TRBV9 | - | CASSVAVSSTDTQYF | TGTGCCAGCAGCGTAGCGGTCTCTAGCACAGATACGCAGTATTTT
TRBJ2-7 | - | TRBV5-1 | TRBD1 | CASSSLTGGYEQYF | TGCGCCAGCAGCTCACTGACAGGGGGCTACGAGCAGTACTTC